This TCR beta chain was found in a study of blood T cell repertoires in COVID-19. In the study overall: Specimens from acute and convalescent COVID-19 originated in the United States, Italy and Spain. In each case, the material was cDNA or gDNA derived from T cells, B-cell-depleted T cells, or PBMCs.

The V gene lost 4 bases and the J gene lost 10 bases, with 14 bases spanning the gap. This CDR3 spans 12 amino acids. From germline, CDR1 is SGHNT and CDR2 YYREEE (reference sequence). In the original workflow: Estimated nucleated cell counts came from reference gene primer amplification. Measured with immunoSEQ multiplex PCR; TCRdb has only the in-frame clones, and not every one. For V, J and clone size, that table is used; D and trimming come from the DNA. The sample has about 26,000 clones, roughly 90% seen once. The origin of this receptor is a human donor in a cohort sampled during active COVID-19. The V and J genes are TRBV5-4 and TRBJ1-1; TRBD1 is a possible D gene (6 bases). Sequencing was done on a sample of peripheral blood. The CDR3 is CASSEQGLGAFF. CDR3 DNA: TGTGCCAGCAGCGAACAGGGTCTCGGAGCTTTCTTT.